Listed below are T cell receptor beta chains from one sample, sequenced in a study of blood T cell repertoires in COVID-19. Only in-frame clones appear in the TCRdb table, and some are missing; sequencing was by immunoSEQ multiplex PCR. The data hold 130,000 to 150,000 clones, with around 80% observed a single time. Source material: peripheral blood. All receptors derive from a human donor in a cohort sampled during active COVID-19. Each CDR3 is given with its conserved first and last residue. A D gene is named only where the DNA matches it firmly. A row's size may be missing; if present it is once, few, many or a size class.

. | . | TRBJ1-6 | TRBV6-5 | CASTQSYNSPLHF | TGTGCCAGCACACAGTCCTATAATTCACCCCTCCACTTT
. | . | TRBJ2-1 | TRBV5-4 | CASSLSPTSGASEQFF | TGTGCCAGCAGCTTGAGCCCGACTAGTGGGGCGAGTGAGCAGTTCTTC
TRBD2 | . | TRBJ2-1 | TRBV27 | CASSSRNLTSGGYNEQFF | TGTGCCAGCAGTTCCCGTAACTTGACTAGCGGGGGATACAATGAGCAGTTCTTC
. | few | TRBJ2-1 | TRBV7-2 | CASSLRRNEQFF | TGTGCCAGCAGCTTAAGGAGGAATGAGCAGTTCTTC
TRBD2 | . | TRBJ2-1 | TRBV4-2 | CASSQGLAGGRRYEQFF | TGTGCCAGCAGCCAAGGACTAGCGGGGGGCCGTCGGTATGAGCAGTTCTTC
TRBD1 | . | TRBJ2-6 | TRBV10-3 | CAISGQGARGANVLTF | TGTGCCATCAGTGGACAGGGGGCTCGTGGGGCCAACGTCCTGACTTTC
TRBD1 | . | TRBJ2-4 | TRBV2 | CASRDTGGLAKNIQYF | TGTGCCAGCAGAGATACAGGGGGACTAGCCAAAAACATTCAGTACTTC
. | . | TRBJ1-1 | TRBV10-3 | CAISGRNTEAFF | TGTGCCATCAGTGGCAGGAACACTGAAGCTTTCTTT
. | . | TRBJ2-7 | TRBV5-6 | CASSSDRTQYF | TGTGCCAGCAGCTCCGACAGGACGCAGTACTTC
. | . | TRBJ2-3 | TRBV7-2 | CASSPGQIKGDTQYF | TGTGCCAGCAGTCCAGGACAGATTAAGGGAGATACGCAGTATTTT
TRBD1 | . | TRBJ2-7 | TRBV7-2 | CASSTFGQGDSYEQYF | TGTGCCAGCAGCACCTTCGGACAGGGGGACTCCTACGAGCAGTACTTC
TRBD2 | . | TRBJ2-3 | TRBV28 | CASSLRLAGGGDTQYF | TGTGCCAGCAGTTTAAGACTAGCGGGGGGGGGAGATACGCAGTATTTT
. | . | TRBJ1-5 | TRBV7-8 | CASSSHRQADYSNQPQHF | TGTGCCAGCAGCTCCCACCGGCAGGCTGATTATAGCAATCAGCCCCAGCATTTT
TRBD1 | . | TRBJ2-4 | TRBV2 | CASSERETGRAKNIQYF | TGTGCCAGCAGTGAAAGGGAGACAGGGAGAGCCAAAAACATTCAGTACTTC
TRBD1 | . | TRBJ2-5 | TRBV11-1 | CASSTGQVQETQYF | TGTGCCAGCAGCACAGGACAGGTCCAAGAGACCCAGTACTTC
TRBD2 | . | TRBJ2-5 | TRBV18 | CASLPGLAGKETQYF | TGTGCCAGCCTCCCGGGACTAGCGGGGAAAGAGACCCAGTACTTC
. | . | TRBJ1-2 | TRBV5-1 | CASSLWGDPSSNYGYTF | TGCGCCAGCAGCTTATGGGGAGACCCTAGTTCTAACTATGGCTACACCTTC
TRBD2 | . | TRBJ2-2 | TRBV19 | CASSIGLAGGTGELFF | TGTGCCAGTAGTATCGGACTAGCGGGAGGGACCGGGGAGCTGTTTTTT
. | . | TRBJ1-2 | TRBV10-3 | CAIRGQSSHYGYTF | TGTGCCATCAGAGGACAGAGCAGTCACTATGGCTACACCTTC
TRBD2 | . | TRBJ2-5 | TRBV30 | CAWGLAAQETQYF | TGTGCCTGGGGACTAGCCGCTCAAGAGACCCAGTACTTC
TRBD1 | . | TRBJ2-3 | TRBV5-4 | CASSSNRGDTQYF | TGTGCCAGCAGCTCCAACAGGGGCGATACGCAGTATTTT
. | . | TRBJ2-5 | TRBV11-3 | CASSLDGTFQETQYF | TGTGCCAGCAGCTTAGATGGGACTTTCCAAGAGACCCAGTACTTC
TRBD2 | . | TRBJ2-2 | TRBV7-2 | CASSLGARGLGTGELFF | TGTGCCAGCAGCTTAGGTGCTAGGGGACTAGGCACCGGGGAGCTGTTTTTT
TRBD2 | . | TRBJ2-5 | TRBV7-3 | CASSSGLMETQYF | TGTGCCAGCAGCTCGGGACTAATGGAGACCCAGTACTTC
. | . | TRBJ2-5 | TRBV7-2 | CASSLYWEVMETQYF | TGTGCCAGCAGCTTATATTGGGAGGTAATGGAGACCCAGTACTTC
. | . | TRBJ2-3 | TRBV30 | CAWSILGGGTDTQYF | TGTGCCTGGAGTATCCTCGGCGGGGGCACAGATACGCAGTATTTT
. | . | TRBJ1-2 | TRBV19 | CASRAGKNNYGYTF | TGTGCCAGTAGGGCCGGGAAAAATAACTATGGCTACACCTTC
. | . | TRBJ1-2 | TRBV3-1/TRBV3-2 | CASSQDWEGGEDGYTF | TGTGCCAGCAGCCAAGATTGGGAGGGGGGTGAAGATGGCTACACCTTC
TRBD2 | . | TRBJ2-5 | TRBV9 | CASSVGLAGEETQYF | TGTGCCAGCAGCGTAGGGCTAGCGGGAGAAGAGACCCAGTACTTC
. | once | TRBJ2-7 | TRBV7-2 | CASSFVAGSAYEQYF | TGTGCCAGCAGCTTCGTCGCAGGGTCGGCCTACGAGCAGTACTTC
TRBD2 | . | TRBJ2-7 | TRBV4-1 | CASSQGGGGYEQYF | TGCGCCAGCAGCCAAGGCGGGGGGGGCTACGAGCAGTACTTC
TRBD1 | . | TRBJ1-4 | TRBV19 | CASSITGQYEKLFF | TGTGCCAGTAGTATCACGGGACAGTATGAAAAACTGTTTTTT
TRBD1 | few | TRBJ1-6 | TRBV9 | CASSPRQGISPLHF | TGTGCCAGCAGCCCTAGACAGGGGATTTCACCCCTCCACTTT
TRBD1 | . | TRBJ1-4 | TRBV9 | CASSLGQGDEKLFF | TGTGCCAGCAGCCTCGGACAGGGGGATGAAAAACTGTTTTTT
TRBD2 | . | TRBJ2-2 | TRBV28 | CASSPGGLTYGELFF | TGTGCCAGCAGCCCGGGGGGGTTGACTTACGGGGAGCTGTTTTTT
. | once | TRBJ1-5 | TRBV9 | CASSVGEGNQPQHF | TGTGCCAGCAGCGTAGGGGAGGGAAACCAGCCCCAGCATTTT
. | . | TRBJ2-1 | TRBV6-1 | CASSESSPGSEQFF | TGTGCCAGCAGTGAGAGTAGTCCGGGGAGTGAGCAGTTCTTC
. | . | TRBJ2-5 | TRBV28 | CASSLFQSKTQYF | TGTGCCAGCAGTTTATTCCAGTCGAAGACCCAGTACTTC
. | . | TRBJ2-2 | TRBV5-4 | CASSNPLTAGELFF | TGTGCCAGCAGTAACCCCCTGACAGCTGGGGAGCTGTTTTTT
. | . | TRBJ2-5 | TRBV11-3 | CASSPLGGAGGTQYF | TGTGCCAGCAGTCCCCTCGGCGGGGCCGGGGGGACCCAGTACTTC
. | . | TRBJ1-2 | TRBV15 | CATSRGAAGESGYTF | TGTGCCACCAGCAGAGGCGCGGCCGGGGAAAGTGGCTACACCTTC
. | . | TRBJ2-5 | TRBV5-1 | CASSLETRATQYF | TGCGCCAGCAGCTTGGAGACAAGAGCGACCCAGTACTTC
. | . | TRBJ1-1 | TRBV24-1 | CATLSPAGGKAFF | TGTGCCACCTTATCCCCGGCGGGGGGAAAAGCTTTCTTT
. | . | TRBJ2-1 | TRBV30 | CAWSVPRERPYNEQFF | TGTGCCTGGAGTGTACCCCGGGAGAGGCCCTACAATGAGCAGTTCTTC
. | . | TRBJ1-2 | TRBV7-8 | CASSLRPDNNYGYTF | TGTGCCAGCAGCTTAAGGCCAGACAATAACTATGGCTACACCTTC
TRBD1 | few | TRBJ1-2 | TRBV10-1 | CASSESCCRDSHYGYTF | TGCGCCAGCAGTGAGTCATGCTGCCGGGACAGCCACTATGGCTACACCTTC
TRBD1 | . | TRBJ2-7 | TRBV6-5 | CASSSGTGGIYEQYF | TGTGCCAGCAGTTCCGGGACAGGGGGGATTTACGAGCAGTACTTC
TRBD1 | . | TRBJ1-3 | TRBV29-1 | CSVVKNRGTIYF | TGCAGCGTTGTCAAGAACAGGGGAACCATATATTTT
. | . | TRBJ1-2 | TRBV6-5 | CASSLLGVDGYTF | TGTGCCAGCAGCCTTTTAGGGGTGGATGGCTACACCTTC
. | . | TRBJ2-7 | TRBV7-2 | CASSFGRGYEQYF | TGTGCCAGCAGCTTTGGAAGGGGGTACGAGCAGTACTTC
TRBD1 | . | TRBJ1-5 | TRBV6-6 | CASSPRGNQPQHF | TGTGCCAGCAGTCCCAGGGGGAATCAGCCCCAGCATTTT
TRBD1 | . | TRBJ1-2 | TRBV7-9 | CASSLDPRQGARSGYTF | TGTGCCAGCAGCTTAGACCCCCGACAGGGGGCGCGGTCCGGCTACACCTTC
TRBD2 | . | TRBJ2-5 | TRBV6-2/TRBV6-3 | CASSRPTSGLQETQYF | TGTGCCAGCAGCCGACCGACTAGCGGGCTACAAGAGACCCAGTACTTC
TRBD1 | few | TRBJ2-7 | TRBV19 | CASSMKGTGEYEQYF | TGTGCCAGTAGTATGAAGGGGACAGGAGAATACGAGCAGTACTTC
. | . | TRBJ2-3 | TRBV6-1 | CASSDGLRTDTQYF | TGTGCCAGCAGTGACGGGTTGCGCACAGATACGCAGTATTTT
. | . | TRBJ1-2 | TRBV6-5 | CASSNVGVYGYTF | TGTGCCAGCAGTAATGTCGGAGTCTATGGCTACACCTTC
TRBD2 | . | TRBJ2-2 | TRBV6-5 | CASLQAGGNTGELFF | TGTGCCAGTCTCCAAGCGGGGGGGAACACCGGGGAGCTGTTTTTT